The 18 T cell receptor beta chains in this list originate from one sample, sequenced in a study of response to subunit inactivated influenza vaccine. TCRdb fed the RT-PCR reads into MiXCR, producing one record per CDR3 protein. The sample contains about 170,000 distinct CDR3 sequences, 9.5% to 15% of which appear only once. The data were also submitted as part of a second study, on T cells expressing NK-cell markers. That work contributes: TCR beta cDNA was generated via 5'RACE template switching incorporating UMIs.

The sample in question was CD8+ T cells sorted from PBMCs, obtained about 12 days after vaccination. All receptors come from a man aged 50 or older who received an inactivated influenza vaccine.

This clonotype has just a few counts. V is TRBV7-9 and J is TRBJ1-2; D unclear. In germline, CDR1 is SEHNR, CDR2 FQNEAQ (reference sequence). The CDR3 loop spans 14 amino acids. With 3 bases removed from V and 4 bases from J, the gap between germline ends came to 12 bases. CDR3 sequence: CASSFVRSIYGYTF. DNA for the CDR3: TGTGCCAGCAGCTTCGTCCGCTCCATCTATGGCTACACCTTC.

This clonotype was counted only a few times. It differs at one base from a far larger clone, so likely a read error. The chain uses TRBV28 and TRBJ2-7, with D unresolved. CDR3 length equals 12 residues. Looked up from germline, CDR1 is MDHEN and CDR2 is SYDVKM. The V gene lost 6 bases and the J gene lost 0 bases, with 6 bases spanning the gap. CDR3 sequence: CASSWDSYEQYF. The DNA of the CDR3 is TGTGCCAGCAGCTGGGACTCCTACGAGCAGTACTTC.

The rearrangement links TRBV29-1 to TRBJ1-2, with 10 bases matching TRBD1. The CDR3 runs 12 residues. The ends lost 6 bases at V and 7 bases at J; junction bases unmatched: 5. Germline V gives CDR1 SQVTM, CDR2 ANQGSEA. The CDR3 DNA reads as TGCAGCGTGATCCGGGACAGGGGTGGCTACACCTTC. It yields the protein CSVIRDRGGYTF.

The sample holds many counts of this clonotype. V and J are TRBV12-3 or TRBV12-4 and TRBJ2-5; perhaps TRBD1 as D (6 bases). This CDR3 has 16 amino acids. The germline V and J ends were trimmed by 3 bases and 1 base, with 15 bases remaining between them. The CDR3 reads CASSFEQGRSQETQYF. In DNA, the CDR3 is TGTGCCAGCAGTTTTGAACAGGGAAGGTCCCAAGAGACCCAGTACTTC.

The chain employs TRBV14 and TRBJ2-7; TRBD2 aligns across 9 bases. Germline V gives CDR1 SGHDN, CDR2 FVKESK. J was trimmed by 0 bases and V by 8 bases; bases with no gene match: 5. The CDR3 is 14 amino acids. In DNA form, the CDR3 reads TGTGCCAGCGGGAGACTAGCGGACTCCTACGAGCAGTACTTC. Protein: CASGRLADSYEQYF.

V usage is TRBV5-6 and J usage is TRBJ1-1; 9 bases agree with TRBD1. This CDR3 spans 12 amino acids. Germline V CDR1 and CDR2: SGHDT, YYEEEE. V trimming: 2 bases; J trimming: 11 bases; junction bases outside the gene matches: 4. CDR3 nucleotides: TGTGCCAGCAGCTTTGGGACAGGGTGGGCTTTCTTT. It is translated as CASSFGTGWAFF.

V is TRBV6-2 or TRBV6-3 and J is TRBJ2-5, with 7 bases lining up with TRBD2. Per germline, CDR1 MNHEY and CDR2 SVGEGT. The CDR3 has 13 amino acids. The V gene end was trimmed by 6 bases and the J gene end by 5 bases; junction bases not matched to a gene: 6. CDR3 in amino acids: CASSPTSAETQYF. DNA of the CDR3: TGTGCCAGCAGCCCCACTAGCGCGGAGACCCAGTACTTC.

This clonotype was observed at least ten times. This chain connects TRBV6-1 to TRBJ2-7; TRBD1 matches 7 bases. There are 13 residues in the CDR3. CDR1 is MNHNS and CDR2 is SASEGT in the germline V gene. With V trimmed by 5 bases and J by 2 bases, 3 bases remained unmatched. The CDR3 DNA is TGTGCCAGCAGTACAGGGGCCCCCTACGAGCAGTACTTC. Translated: CASSTGAPYEQYF.

This sequence joins TRBV9 and TRBJ2-5; D not certain. CDR1 SGDLS and CDR2 YYNGEE come from the germline V gene. This CDR3 spans 14 amino acids. V lost 2 bases to trimming and J lost 4 bases, with 12 bases between them. This chain's CDR3 is CASSVEGSSETQYF. The CDR3 coding sequence is TGTGCCAGCAGCGTCGAAGGTAGTTCAGAGACCCAGTACTTC. Full variable domain (rest looked up from reference TRBV9 and TRBJ2-5): DSGVTQTPKHLITATGQRVTLRCSPRSGDLSVYWYQQSLDQGLQFLIQYYNGEERAKGNILERFSAQQFPDLHSELNLSSLELGDSALYFCASSVEGSSETQYFGPGTRLLVL.

This clonotype was counted ten times or more. The J gene is TRBJ2-7, the V gene TRBV28, with TRBD1 as a possible D gene (5 bases). V was pared by 5 bases and J by 5 bases, with 13 bases between. CDR1 MDHEN and CDR2 SYDVKM come from the germline V gene. This CDR3 spans 13 amino acids. This chain's CDR3 is CASSSRVFNEQYF. The CDR3 DNA sequence: TGTGCCAGCAGTAGCAGGGTTTTCAACGAGCAGTACTTC. The whole variable domain, remainder taken from reference TRBV28 and TRBJ2-7, is DVKVTQSSRYLVKRTGEKVFLECVQDMDHENMFWYRQDPGLGLRLIYFSYDVKMKEKGDIPEGYSVSREKKERFSLILESASTNQTSMYLCASSSRVFNEQYFGPGTRLTVT.

This clonotype was recorded at least ten times. This rearrangement joins TRBV29-1 to TRBJ2-1, with D hard to call. V lost 3 bases to trimming and J lost 2 bases, with 17 bases between them. The CDR3 is 16 residues long. In germline, CDR1 is SQVTM, CDR2 ANQGSEA. CDR3 bases: TGCAGCGTTGACGTACTTAAGGGCGGAACCTACAATGAGCAGTTCTTC. It translates to CSVDVLKGGTYNEQFF.

The rearrangement joins TRBV12-5 to TRBJ2-1, with TRBD2 matching 13 bases. The length of the CDR3 is 17 residues. J gave up 6 bases and V 5 bases, and 10 bases lay outside the gene matches. Germline lookup yields CDR1 LGHNT and CDR2 FRNRAP. The CDR3 sequence: CASGTGLAGVRGNEQFF. CDR3 DNA sequence: TGTGCTAGTGGTACCGGACTAGCGGGAGTTCGAGGCAATGAGCAGTTCTTC.

J is TRBJ2-1 and V is TRBV9; TRBD1 aligns across 12 bases. V dropped 2 bases and J dropped 5; count of bases not matched to a gene: 2. The CDR3 has 15 residues. Germline assignment: CDR1 SGDLS and CDR2 YYNGEE. The CDR3 coding sequence is TGTGCCAGCAGCGTCCGGGACAGGGGGCACAATGAGCAGTTCTTC. Encoded protein: CASSVRDRGHNEQFF.

A few counts support this clonotype. The chain couples TRBV7-2 to TRBJ2-2; D remains unclear. This CDR3 comprises 13 residues. Trimming removed 1 base from V and 7 bases from J, with 7 bases in between. Germline V gives CDR1 SGHTA, CDR2 FQGNSA. Here the CDR3 reads CASSLGFIGELFF. CDR3 DNA: TGTGCCAGCAGCTTAGGTTTCATCGGGGAGCTGTTTTTT. Using reference TRBV7-2 and TRBJ2-2 for the parts outside the CDR3, the full variable domain is GAGVSQSPSNKVTEKGKDVELRCDPISGHTALYWYRQSLGQGLEFLIYFQGNSAPDKSGLPSDRFSAERTGGSVSTLTIQRTQQEDSAVYLCASSLGFIGELFFGEGSRLTVL.

This clonotype came up a few times. This rearrangement joins TRBV9 to TRBJ2-2, with 12 bases fitting TRBD2. J lost 4 bases, V lost 6 bases, and 7 bases had no gene match. CDR1 and CDR2 (germline): SGDLS, YYNGEE. The CDR3 runs to 16 residues. Written as DNA, the CDR3 is TGTGCCAGCAACTCACTAGCGGGAGGTCGCACCGGGGAGCTGTTTTTT. This gives the protein CASNSLAGGRTGELFF.

The chain couples TRBV9 to TRBJ2-2; TRBD2 agrees at 9 bases. Germline trimming cut 4 bases from V and 0 bases from J; bases unmatched to any gene: 13. Germline CDR1 is SGDLS and CDR2 is YYNGEE. The CDR3 runs to 19 residues. CDR3 protein: CASSTGGLAGLPNTGELFF. The CDR3 coding sequence is TGTGCCAGCAGCACCGGGGGCCTAGCGGGACTTCCGAACACCGGGGAGCTGTTTTTT.

The V gene is TRBV4-3, the J gene TRBJ2-7; D might be TRBD2 (6 bases). The CDR3 has 18 residues. Between the trimmed V and J ends, which lost 4 bases and 0 bases, there was a span of 22 bases. Germline V lookup: CDR1 LGHNA, CDR2 YSLEER. The CDR3 region is CASSLGFGGRGTSYEQYF. CDR3 coding DNA: TGCGCCAGCAGCCTCGGGTTCGGGGGTAGAGGGACCTCCTACGAGCAGTACTTC.

This clonotype was observed a few times. This chain connects TRBV27 to TRBJ1-5; the match to TRBD1 covers 7 bases. The CDR3 extends over 16 amino acids. Germline CDR1 is MNHEY and CDR2 is SMNVEV (reference sequence). J was trimmed by 2 bases and V by 0 bases; bases with no gene match: 4. The CDR3 DNA is TGTGCCAGCAGTTTATCGGACAGGATGCGCAATCAGCCCCAGCATTTT. Its protein is CASSLSDRMRNQPQHF.